This section outlines one T cell receptor (beta chain) sequence together with its context. The sample originates from a study of T cell changes during pregnancy in multiple sclerosis. CDR3 length: 14 residues. The germline V gene has CDR1 MGHRA and CDR2 YSYEKL. The ends lost 6 bases at V and 0 bases at J; junction bases unmatched: 5. Method: immunoSEQ multiplex PCR; TCRdb's copy keeps in-frame clones and lacks some. The data show some 100,000 clones, approximately 94% seen once. This sequence was found in a female donor with multiple sclerosis, enrolled in a pregnancy study. The sequences come from peripheral blood, collected before pregnancy. V and J are TRBV4-1 and TRBJ2-7, with 7 bases aligning to TRBD2. CDR3 in DNA: TGCGCCAGCAGGCCTAGCGGTAGCTCCTACGAGCAGTACTTC. It codes for CASRPSGSSYEQYF.